The present entry profiles one T cell receptor (beta chain) with its context. The antigen is not known. V was cut by 1 base and J by 5 bases, with 11 bases left in between. Germline loops: CDR1 MGHRA, CDR2 YSYEKL. The CDR3 spans 14 residues. The source of the sample is a study of blood T cells in healthy people across ages. Study-level results: Both higher diversity and more naive CD4+ cells marked long-lived donors when set against aged donors. Getting older went along with TCR beta diversity per million T cells dropping roughly linearly.

Using a J-beta primer mix together with a sample-barcoded 5' primer, a second PCR was run for about 7 to 12 cycles. Each CDR3 protein is one row after TCRdb ran MiXCR on the 5' RACE reads. The table records hundreds of thousands of distinct CDR3 sequences, roughly 56% of them present only once. The V and J genes are TRBV4-1 and TRBJ1-2; unclear D gene. The TCR originated in a man aged 40-55 years in good health. Sequenced input: blood. In DNA form, the CDR3 reads TGCGCCAGCAGCCAAGTAACGACACTTTATGGCTACACCTTC. Amino acids: CASSQVTTLYGYTF.